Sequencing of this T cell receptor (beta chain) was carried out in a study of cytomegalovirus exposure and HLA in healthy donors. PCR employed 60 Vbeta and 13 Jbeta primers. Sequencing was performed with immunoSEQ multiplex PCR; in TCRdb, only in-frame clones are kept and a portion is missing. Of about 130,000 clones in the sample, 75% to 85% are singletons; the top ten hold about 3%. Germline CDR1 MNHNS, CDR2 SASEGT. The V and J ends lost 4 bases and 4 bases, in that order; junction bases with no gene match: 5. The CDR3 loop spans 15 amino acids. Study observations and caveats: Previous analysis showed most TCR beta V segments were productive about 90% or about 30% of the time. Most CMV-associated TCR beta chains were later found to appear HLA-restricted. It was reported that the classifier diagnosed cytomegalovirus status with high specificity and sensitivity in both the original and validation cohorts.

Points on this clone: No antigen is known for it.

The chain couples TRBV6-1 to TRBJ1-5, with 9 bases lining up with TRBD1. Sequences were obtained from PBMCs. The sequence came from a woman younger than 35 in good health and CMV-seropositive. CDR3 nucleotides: TGTGCCAGCAGTGGGGGGACAGGGAAGAATCAGCCCCAGCATTTT. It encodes CASSGGTGKNQPQHF.